A single sample is the source of the 5 T cell receptor beta chains below, sequenced in a study of siplizumab effects on memory and regulatory T cells. Here immunoSEQ multiplex PCR was the method, and the copy in TCRdb shows in-frame clones only, minus some. There are around 100,000 clones in the sample; roughly 93% occur only once, and approximately 1.5% lies in the top ten. Sequencing used non-Treg CD4+ T cells sorted from blood. These receptor sequences come from a human donor in good health.

The chain combines TRBV6-1 with TRBJ2-7; D is possibly TRBD1 (5 bases). In germline, CDR1 is MNHNS, CDR2 SASEGT. V lost 2 bases to trimming and J lost 2 bases, with 13 bases between them. This CDR3 is built from 15 residues. This chain's CDR3 is CASSELGQGPYEQYF. The CDR3 DNA follows: TGTGCCAGCAGTGAACTGGGGCAGGGCCCCTACGAGCAGTACTTC.

V usage is TRBV5-6 and J usage is TRBJ2-2; D possibly corresponds to TRBD1 (5 bases). The CDR3 has 16 residues. The V gene's germline CDR1 is SGHDT and CDR2 YYEEEE. The germline V and J ends were trimmed by 0 bases and 4 bases, with 13 bases remaining between them. CDR3 region: CASSLGVRASTGELFF. DNA of the CDR3: TGTGCCAGCAGCTTGGGTGTCAGGGCTAGCACCGGGGAGCTGTTTTTT.

This chain links TRBV5-4 with TRBJ2-4, with 7 nucleotides matching TRBD1. With 4 bases clipped from V and 1 base from J, the junction kept 8 bases outside the gene matches. Per the germline V gene, CDR1 is SGHNT and CDR2 is YYREEE (reference sequence). CDR3 size: 16 residues. In nucleotides, the CDR3 is TGTGCCAGCAGCAACCGACAGGGAATGGCCAAAAACATTCAGTACTTC. Translation: CASSNRQGMAKNIQYF.

The genes are TRBV7-8 and TRBJ2-3, with TRBD1 matching over 9 bases. The CDR3 runs 16 residues. Germline CDR1 and CDR2: SGHVS and FQNEAQ. With V trimmed by 5 bases and J by 0 bases, 6 bases remained unmatched. The CDR3 DNA follows: TGTGCCAGCAGCACCGGGACAGGGACTAGCACAGATACGCAGTATTTT. Translating gives CASSTGTGTSTDTQYF.

The chain uses TRBV6-5 and TRBJ2-3, with 7 bases identical to TRBD2. Germline assignment: CDR1 MNHEY and CDR2 SVGAGI. Trimming cost V 0 bases and J 6 bases; bases outside gene matches: 3. This CDR3 contains 14 residues. As DNA, the CDR3 is TGTGCCAGCAGTTACTCGAGTAGCGGGGATACGCAGTATTTT. This codes for CASSYSSSGDTQYF.